This T cell receptor (beta chain) was sequenced in a study of regulatory T cells in long-lasting Graves disease. Sequencing libraries for TCR beta were prepared with iRepertoire HTBI primers and Arm-PCR of CDR3 regions. From the multiplex PCR reads, TCRdb called clonotypes with MiXCR, one entry per CDR3 protein. The data contain about 500,000 distinct CDR3 sequences, around 12% of them seen just once; the ten biggest clones take up approximately 9.6%. Time point denoted: newly diagnosed GD, antithyroid drugs for less than 3 months. The TCR library used RNA extracted from PBMCs. This clonotype has ten or more counts. The CDR3 contains 15 residues. Trimming removed 6 bases from V and 2 bases from J; junction bases left unmatched: 6. Germline loops: CDR1 LNHDA, CDR2 SQIVND (reference sequence). The sample was also reused in another study, on T cells in Graves' hyperthyroidism and ophthalmopathy.

This specimen was peripheral blood mononuclear cells (PBMCs), taken at new diagnosis, from a patient treated with antithyroid drugs. This chain joins TRBV19 and TRBJ2-2; 7 bases agree with TRBD1. The sequence was obtained from a woman in her 30s with Graves disease. CDR3: CASRNRDRNTGELFF. The CDR3 DNA reads as TGTGCCAGTAGGAACCGGGACAGAAACACCGGGGAGCTGTTTTTT.